This is a list of T cell receptor beta chains from one sample in a study of response to subunit inactivated influenza vaccine. TCRdb reprocessed the RT-PCR reads via MiXCR and lists one record per CDR3 protein. The table lists around 250,000 distinct CDR3 sequences, roughly an eighth of them singletons. The sample here was non-naive T cells sorted from PBMCs, taken 14 to 15 days before vaccination. The origin of the receptors is a man in his forties or fifties who received an inactivated influenza vaccine. The CDR3 runs from the conserved cysteine through the conserved F or W. The D gene is left open where the match is weak. Only some rows state a clone size, as once, few, many or a class for expanded clones.

TRBJ1-1 TRBV27 - many 13 TGTGCCAGCAGTTTCCAGCGGAACACTGAAGCTTTCTTT CASSFQRNTEAFF
TRBJ2-1 TRBV6-2/TRBV6-3 - few 14 TGTGCCAGCAGTTACACCGGGTCCTACAATGAGCAGTTCTTC CASSYTGSYNEQFF
TRBJ1-2 TRBV30 TRBD1 - 13 TGTGCCTGGAAATCCGGACAGGGAGGTGGCTACACCTTC CAWKSGQGGGYTF
TRBJ2-3 TRBV2 TRBD1 few 15 TGTGCCAGCAGTCTTCAGGGACAGGGGGCGGATACGCAGTATTTT CASSLQGQGADTQYF
TRBJ2-7 TRBV20-1 - few 11 TGCAGTGCGCAGATATCCTACGAGCAGTACTTC CSAQISYEQYF
TRBJ2-5 TRBV4-3 TRBD2 few 16 TGCGCCAGCAGCCGGGGACTAGCGGACCTCCAAGAGACCCAGTACTTC CASSRGLADLQETQYF
TRBJ2-1 TRBV6-5 TRBD2 - 12 TGTGCCAGCTCTTCAAGCGGGGGGGCCGGCATCTTC CASSSSGGAGIF
TRBJ2-5 TRBV4-1 - - 15 TGCGCCAGCAGCCGAGAGGGTAGGGCCGTAGAGACCCAGTACTTC CASSREGRAVETQYF
TRBJ2-7 TRBV19 TRBD1 many 13 TGTGCCAGTCGGGACAGGGGGTCCTACGAGCAGTACTTC CASRDRGSYEQYF
TRBJ2-2 TRBV6-1 TRBD1 many 14 TGTGCCAGCAGGAGAGCAGGGGGCTACGGGGAGCTGTTTTTT CASRRAGGYGELFF
TRBJ2-1 TRBV20-1 - few 15 TGCAGTGCCCGGTTAGGGGTAGCTCGCTACAATGAGCAGTTCTTC CSARLGVARYNEQFF
TRBJ1-5 TRBV20-1 - - 13 TGCAGTGCTACGACAGGTAGCAATCAGCCCCAGCATTTT CSATTGSNQPQHF
TRBJ2-3 TRBV15 - - 14 TGTGCCACCAGCAGGGGACCGCTCACAGATACGCAGTATTTT CATSRGPLTDTQYF
TRBJ2-5 TRBV28 - few 13 TGTGCCAGCAGTTCGGGAGAGGTTAGGACCCAGTACTTC CASSSGEVRTQYF
TRBJ2-7 TRBV4-3 - - 15 TGCGCCAGCAGCCAGATGGACAGTTCTACCTACGAGCAGTACTTC CASSQMDSSTYEQYF
TRBJ2-1 TRBV4-1 - few 15 TGCGCCAGCAGTATGGGGCAGAGCTCCTACAATGAGCAGTTCTTC CASSMGQSSYNEQFF
TRBJ2-1 TRBV20-1 TRBD2 - 15 TGCAGTACGAAACTTAGCGGGGGAGGGGTGGGTGAGCAGTTCTTC CSTKLSGGGVGEQFF
TRBJ2-5 TRBV7-6 - - 13 TGTGCCAGCAGCTTAAGTGTCGTTGAGACCCAGTACTTC CASSLSVVETQYF
TRBJ1-5 TRBV6-2/TRBV6-3 TRBD1 - 13 TGTGCCAGCAGCTCCCAGGACAGGGGGCCCCAGCATTTT CASSSQDRGPQHF
TRBJ2-6 TRBV20-1 - - 14 TGCAGTGCTAGATTGGAAAATGGGGCCAACGTCCTGACTTTC CSARLENGANVLTF
TRBJ1-5 TRBV6-1 TRBD1 - 13 TGTGCCAGCAGTGGACAGGGGAACCTAGCCCAGCATTTT CASSGQGNLAQHF
TRBJ2-2 TRBV7-9 - few 16 TGTGCCAGCAGCTTCCGGGCAGCGAGGAACACCGGGGAGCTGTTTTTT CASSFRAARNTGELFF
TRBJ2-7 TRBV27 - few 15 TGTGCCAGCAGTCCAAGGGGGACATTTCTGAACGAGCAGTACTTC CASSPRGTFLNEQYF
TRBJ2-1 TRBV7-2 - - 13 TGTGCCAGCAGCACGGCCACCTACAATGAGCAGTTCTTC CASSTATYNEQFF
TRBJ2-7 TRBV15 - - 14 TGTGCCACCAGCAGAGCCAGGGCGACCTACGAGCAGTACTTC CATSRARATYEQYF
TRBJ1-4 TRBV5-4 - few 13 TGTGCCAGCAGTCCGCAGGGCGCGGAAAAACTGTTTTTT CASSPQGAEKLFF
TRBJ2-5 TRBV5-5 - many 15 TGTGCCAGCAGCTTGCGGTTGGAGTCGGGAGAGACCCAGTACTTC CASSLRLESGETQYF
TRBJ1-2 TRBV20-1 - - 11 TGCAGTGCTAGTACGGGGCCGGGCTACACCTTC CSASTGPGYTF
TRBJ2-5 TRBV18 - many 13 TGTGCCAGCTCACAGAACAAGCAAGAGACCCAGTACTTC CASSQNKQETQYF
TRBJ2-7 TRBV6-2/TRBV6-3 - - 16 TGTGCCAGCAGTTACTGGATGGGGGGCAATTCCTACGAGCAGTACTTC CASSYWMGGNSYEQYF
TRBJ2-1 TRBV28 - few 16 TGTGCCAGCAGTCCGACTCGTAAGGGGGTGTCGGATGAGCAGTTCTTC CASSPTRKGVSDEQFF
TRBJ2-1 TRBV7-8 - few 16 TGTGCCAGCAGCCCAGGGGGGGGGAGGGCCTCGGGTGAGCAGTTCTTC CASSPGGGRASGEQFF
TRBJ2-2 TRBV5-1 - many 12 TGCGCCAGCAGCTATCTAGTCGGGGAGCTGTTTTTT CASSYLVGELFF
TRBJ2-7 TRBV7-3 TRBD2 many 14 TGTGCCAGCAGCCTGGCTAGCGGGACCTACGAGCAGTACTTC CASSLASGTYEQYF
TRBJ1-6 TRBV6-1 - few 15 TGTGCCAGCAGTGAATTTGGACCGACTAATTCACCCCTCCACTTT CASSEFGPTNSPLHF
TRBJ2-2 TRBV18 - few 13 TGTGCCAGCTCACCAGGGGGATCCGGGGAGCTGTTTTTT CASSPGGSGELFF
TRBJ2-7 TRBV7-8 - few 16 TGTGCCAGCAGCTTAGGATGGGGGCGTACCACCTACGAGCAGTACTTC CASSLGWGRTTYEQYF
TRBJ2-3 TRBV7-2 - many 14 TGTGCCAGCAGCCTCTGGACTTACACAGATACGCAGTATTTT CASSLWTYTDTQYF
TRBJ1-1 TRBV27 - - 13 TGTGCCAGCAGTCCAACCGACCGCTTTGAAGCTTTCTTT CASSPTDRFEAFF
TRBJ1-6 TRBV12-3/TRBV12-4 - many 13 TGTGCCAGCAGTTTAGTTGCTGATTCACCCCTCCACTTT CASSLVADSPLHF